This T cell receptor beta chain originates from a study of blood T cell repertoires in COVID-19. Whole-study context: Sites across the United States, Italy and Spain contributed samples from acute and convalescent COVID-19.

Original processing methods: Amplification of reference gene primers was used by the study to estimate nucleated cell counts. This table comes from immunoSEQ multiplex PCR, and its TCRdb copy is limited to in-frame clones, with some not included. V, J and clone size reflect that table, while D and trimming were determined from the DNA. This table has roughly 500,000 clones, 70% to 90% appearing once. Symptom resolution, clearance, or two negative PCRs marked donors in Cohort 3 as recovered. The source is a woman aged 40-49 years who had recovered from COVID-19. Source material: PBMCs or T cells enriched from blood (not recorded which).

CDR3 nucleotides: TGTGCCAGCAGCTTGGGGCAGGGTTGGGGCTACACCTTC. Translated, it gives CASSLGQGWGYTF. This rearrangement joins TRBV11-2 to TRBJ1-2, with D perhaps matching TRBD1 (5 bases). CDR1 and CDR2 from the germline V gene are SGHAT and FQNNGV. Trimming took 3 bases from V and 8 from J, leaving 13 bases between them. This CDR3 region has 13 residues. The full variable domain, its missing parts supplied by reference TRBV11-2 and TRBJ1-2, is EAGVAQSPRYKIIEKRQSVAFWCNPISGHATLYWYQQILGQGPKLLIQFQNNGVVDDSQLPKDRFSAERLKGVDSTLKIQPAKLEDSAVYLCASSLGQGWGYTFGSGTRLTVV.